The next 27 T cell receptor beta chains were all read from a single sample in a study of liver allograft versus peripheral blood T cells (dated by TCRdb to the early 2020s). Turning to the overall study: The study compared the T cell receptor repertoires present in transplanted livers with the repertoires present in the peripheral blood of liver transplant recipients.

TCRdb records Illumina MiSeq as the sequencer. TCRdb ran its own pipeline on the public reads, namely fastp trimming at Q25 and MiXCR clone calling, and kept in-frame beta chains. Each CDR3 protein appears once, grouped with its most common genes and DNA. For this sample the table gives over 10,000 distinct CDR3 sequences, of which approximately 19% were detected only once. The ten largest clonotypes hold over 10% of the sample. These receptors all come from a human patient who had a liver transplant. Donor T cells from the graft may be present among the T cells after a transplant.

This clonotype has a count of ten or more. CDR3 in amino acids: CASSPLTGYTGANVLTF. CDR3 nucleotide sequence: TGTGCCAGCAGTCCTTTAACAGGGTACACTGGGGCCAACGTCCTGACTTTC. The chain joins TRBV6-2 or TRBV6-3 to TRBJ2-6; possible D gene TRBD1, 6 bases. Trimming took off 5 bases at V and 2 bases at J, with 16 bases between the two ends. The CDR3 runs to 17 residues. Germline V lookup: CDR1 MNHEY, CDR2 SVGEGT.

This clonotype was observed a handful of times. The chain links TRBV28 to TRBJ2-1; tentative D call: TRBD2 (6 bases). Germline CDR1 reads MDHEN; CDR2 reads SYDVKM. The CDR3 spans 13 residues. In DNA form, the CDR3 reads TGTGGCACATACGGGAGCCCCTACAATGAGCAGTTCTTC. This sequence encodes CGTYGSPYNEQFF.

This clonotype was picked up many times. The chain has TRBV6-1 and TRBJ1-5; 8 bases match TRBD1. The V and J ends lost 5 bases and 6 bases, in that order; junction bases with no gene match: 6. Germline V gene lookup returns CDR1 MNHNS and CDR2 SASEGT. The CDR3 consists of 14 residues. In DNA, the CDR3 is TGTGCCAGCAGTACGACAGGGGTTCCTCAGCCCCAGCATTTT. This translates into CASSTTGVPQPQHF.

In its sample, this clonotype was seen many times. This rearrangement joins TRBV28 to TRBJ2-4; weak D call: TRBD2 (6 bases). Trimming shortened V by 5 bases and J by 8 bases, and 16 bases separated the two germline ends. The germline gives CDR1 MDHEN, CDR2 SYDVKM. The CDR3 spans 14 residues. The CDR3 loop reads CASSAAGTADIQYF. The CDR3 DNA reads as TGTGCCAGCAGTGCCGCTGGGACTGCGGACATTCAGTACTTC.

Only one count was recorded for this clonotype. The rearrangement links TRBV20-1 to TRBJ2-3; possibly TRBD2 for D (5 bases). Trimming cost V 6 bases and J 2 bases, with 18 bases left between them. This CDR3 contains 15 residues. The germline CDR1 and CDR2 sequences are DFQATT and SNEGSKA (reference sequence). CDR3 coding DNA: TGCAGTGCAGTTCCCCGGACTTCCCCCACAGATACGCAGTATTTT. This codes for CSAVPRTSPTDTQYF.

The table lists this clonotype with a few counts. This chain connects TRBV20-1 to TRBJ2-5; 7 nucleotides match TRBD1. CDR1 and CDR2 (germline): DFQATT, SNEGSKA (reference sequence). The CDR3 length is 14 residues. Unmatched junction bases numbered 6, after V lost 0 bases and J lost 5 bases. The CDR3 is CSARDPTGTETQYF. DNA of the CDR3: TGCAGTGCTAGAGACCCGACAGGGACGGAGACCCAGTACTTC.

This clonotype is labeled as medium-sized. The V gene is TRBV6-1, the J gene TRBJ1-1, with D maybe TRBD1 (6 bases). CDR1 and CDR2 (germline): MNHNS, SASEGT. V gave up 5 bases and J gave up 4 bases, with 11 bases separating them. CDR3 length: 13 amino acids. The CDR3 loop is CASSLEGGTEAFF. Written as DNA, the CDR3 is TGTGCCAGCAGTTTGGAGGGGGGCACTGAAGCTTTCTTT.

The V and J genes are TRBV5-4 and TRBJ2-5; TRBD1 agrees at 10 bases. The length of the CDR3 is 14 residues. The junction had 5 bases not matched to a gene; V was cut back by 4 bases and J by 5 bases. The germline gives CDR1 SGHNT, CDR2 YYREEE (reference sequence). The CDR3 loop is CASSPGTGEETQYF. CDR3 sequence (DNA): TGTGCCAGCAGCCCCGGGACAGGGGAGGAGACCCAGTACTTC.

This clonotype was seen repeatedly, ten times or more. The CDR3 DNA follows: TGTGCCAGCTCACCAGCAGGGGGTTACGAAGCTTTCTTT. It is translated as CASSPAGGYEAFF. The chain carries TRBV7-2 and TRBJ1-1; 7 positions agree with TRBD1. There are 13 residues in the CDR3. V lost 8 bases to trimming and J lost 8 bases; unmatched junction nucleotides: 11. From germline, CDR1 is SGHTA and CDR2 FQGNSA.

This CDR3 is CASSIGGGVRETQYF. The DNA of the CDR3 is TGTGCCAGTAGTATAGGTGGGGGGGTCCGGGAGACCCAGTACTTC. The J gene is TRBJ2-5, the V gene TRBV19; 7 bases are shared with TRBD2. Germline V gives CDR1 LNHDA, CDR2 SQIVND (reference sequence). After removal of 1 base from V and 5 bases from J, the junction contained 7 bases not matched to a gene. The length of the CDR3 is 15 residues.

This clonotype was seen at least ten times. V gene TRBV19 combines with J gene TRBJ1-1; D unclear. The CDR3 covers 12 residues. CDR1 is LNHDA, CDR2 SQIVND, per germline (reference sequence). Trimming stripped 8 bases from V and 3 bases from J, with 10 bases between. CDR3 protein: CASCFTDTEAFF. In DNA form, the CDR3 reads TGTGCCAGTTGTTTTACGGACACTGAAGCTTTCTTT.

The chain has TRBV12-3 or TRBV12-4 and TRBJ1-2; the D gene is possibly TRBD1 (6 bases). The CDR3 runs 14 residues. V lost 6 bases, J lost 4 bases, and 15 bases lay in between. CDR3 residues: CASSASQGSYGYTF. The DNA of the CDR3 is TGTGCCAGCAGCGCCTCACAGGGAAGCTATGGCTACACCTTC.

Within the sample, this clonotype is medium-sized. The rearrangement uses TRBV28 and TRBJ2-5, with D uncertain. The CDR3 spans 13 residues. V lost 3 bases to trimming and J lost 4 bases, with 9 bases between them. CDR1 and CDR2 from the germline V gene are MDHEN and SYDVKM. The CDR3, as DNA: TGTGCCAGCAGTTTCCGCAGCCCAGAGACCCAGTACTTC. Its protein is CASSFRSPETQYF.

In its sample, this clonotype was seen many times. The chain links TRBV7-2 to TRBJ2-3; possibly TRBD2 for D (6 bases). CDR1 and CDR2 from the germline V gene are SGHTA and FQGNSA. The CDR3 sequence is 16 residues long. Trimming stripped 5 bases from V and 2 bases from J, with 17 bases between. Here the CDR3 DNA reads TGTGCCAGCAGCCCCCCAGGTGGGACTGACACAGATACGCAGTATTTT. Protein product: CASSPPGGTDTDTQYF.

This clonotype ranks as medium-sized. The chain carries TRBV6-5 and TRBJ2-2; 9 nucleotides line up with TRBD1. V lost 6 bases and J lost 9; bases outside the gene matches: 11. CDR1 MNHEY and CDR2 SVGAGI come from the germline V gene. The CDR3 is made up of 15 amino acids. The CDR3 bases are TGTGCCAGCAGAAAACTCGGGACAGGGTTTCGGGAGCTGTTTTTT. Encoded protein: CASRKLGTGFRELFF.

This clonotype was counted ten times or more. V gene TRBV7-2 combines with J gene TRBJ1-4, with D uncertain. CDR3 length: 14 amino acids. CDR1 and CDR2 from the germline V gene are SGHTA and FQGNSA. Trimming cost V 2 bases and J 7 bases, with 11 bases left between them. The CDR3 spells CASSLRTLGEKLFF. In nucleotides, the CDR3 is TGTGCCAGCAGCTTAAGAACGCTAGGTGAAAAACTGTTTTTT.

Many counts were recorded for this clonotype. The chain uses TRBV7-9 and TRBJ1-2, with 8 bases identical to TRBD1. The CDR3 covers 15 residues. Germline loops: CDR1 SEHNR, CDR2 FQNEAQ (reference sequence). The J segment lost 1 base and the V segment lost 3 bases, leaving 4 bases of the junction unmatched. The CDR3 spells CASSFGQGRNYGYTF. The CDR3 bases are TGTGCCAGCAGCTTCGGACAGGGACGTAACTATGGCTACACCTTC.

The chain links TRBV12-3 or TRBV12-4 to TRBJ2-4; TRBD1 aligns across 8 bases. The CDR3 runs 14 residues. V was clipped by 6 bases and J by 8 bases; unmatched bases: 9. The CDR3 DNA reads TGTGCCAGCAGCGCAACCGGACAGGGATACATTCAGTACTTC. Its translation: CASSATGQGYIQYF.

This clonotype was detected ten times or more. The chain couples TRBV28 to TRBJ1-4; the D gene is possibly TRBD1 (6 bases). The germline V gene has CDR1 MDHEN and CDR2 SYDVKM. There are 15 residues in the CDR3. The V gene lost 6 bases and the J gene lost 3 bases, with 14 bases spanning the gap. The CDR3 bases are TGTGCCAGCAGACTGAGACAGGCTGCTAATGAAAAACTGTTTTTT. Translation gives CASRLRQAANEKLFF.

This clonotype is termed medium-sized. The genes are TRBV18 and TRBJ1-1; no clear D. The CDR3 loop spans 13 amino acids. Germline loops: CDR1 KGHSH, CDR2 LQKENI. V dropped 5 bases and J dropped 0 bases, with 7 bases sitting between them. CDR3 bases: TGTGCCAGCTCAGGCGAAATGAACACTGAAGCTTTCTTT. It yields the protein CASSGEMNTEAFF.

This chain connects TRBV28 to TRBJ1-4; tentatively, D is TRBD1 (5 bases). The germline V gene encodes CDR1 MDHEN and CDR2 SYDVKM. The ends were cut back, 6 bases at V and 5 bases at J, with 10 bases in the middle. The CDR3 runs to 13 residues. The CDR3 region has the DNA TGTGCCAGCAGCCCCGACAGCAATGAAAAACTGTTTTTT. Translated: CASSPDSNEKLFF. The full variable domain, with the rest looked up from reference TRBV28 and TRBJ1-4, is DVKVTQSSRYLVKRTGEKVFLECVQDMDHENMFWYRQDPGLGLRLIYFSYDVKMKEKGDIPEGYSVSREKKERFSLILESASTNQTSMYLCASSPDSNEKLFFGSGTQLSVL.

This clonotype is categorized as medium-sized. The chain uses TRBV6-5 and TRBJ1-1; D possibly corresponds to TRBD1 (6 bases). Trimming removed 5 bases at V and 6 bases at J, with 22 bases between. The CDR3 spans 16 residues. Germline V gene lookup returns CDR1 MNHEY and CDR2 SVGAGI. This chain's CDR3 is CASSKGLSMGHSEAFF. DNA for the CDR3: TGTGCCAGCAGTAAGGGACTCTCGATGGGACACTCTGAAGCTTTCTTT.

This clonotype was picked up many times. CDR3: CASSLGSATVFYGYTF. The CDR3 nucleotides are TGTGCCAGCAGCTTGGGATCTGCGACAGTCTTCTATGGCTACACCTTC. J is TRBJ1-2 and V is TRBV5-6; a possible D gene is TRBD1 (5 bases). Trimming pared 0 bases from V and 4 bases from J, leaving 16 bases between. This CDR3 is 16 amino acids long. Germline loops: CDR1 SGHDT, CDR2 YYEEEE.

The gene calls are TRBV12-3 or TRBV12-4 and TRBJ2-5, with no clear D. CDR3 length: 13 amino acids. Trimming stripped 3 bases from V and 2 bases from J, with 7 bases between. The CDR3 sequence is CASSFTAQETQYF. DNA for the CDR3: TGTGCCAGCAGTTTCACTGCACAAGAGACCCAGTACTTC.

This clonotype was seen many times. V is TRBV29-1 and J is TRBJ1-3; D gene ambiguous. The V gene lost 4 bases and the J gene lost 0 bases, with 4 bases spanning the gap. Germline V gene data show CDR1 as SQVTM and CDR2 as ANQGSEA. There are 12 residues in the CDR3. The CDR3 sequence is CSVGSSGNTIYF. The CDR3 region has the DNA TGCAGCGTTGGTAGCTCTGGAAACACCATATATTTT.

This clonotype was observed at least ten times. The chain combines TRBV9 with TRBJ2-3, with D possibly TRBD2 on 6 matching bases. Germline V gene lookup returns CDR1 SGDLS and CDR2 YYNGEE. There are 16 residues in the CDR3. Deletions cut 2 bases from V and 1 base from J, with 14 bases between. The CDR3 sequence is CASSVLGGLGTDTQYF. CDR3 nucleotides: TGTGCCAGCAGCGTTCTAGGAGGGTTAGGCACAGATACGCAGTATTTT.

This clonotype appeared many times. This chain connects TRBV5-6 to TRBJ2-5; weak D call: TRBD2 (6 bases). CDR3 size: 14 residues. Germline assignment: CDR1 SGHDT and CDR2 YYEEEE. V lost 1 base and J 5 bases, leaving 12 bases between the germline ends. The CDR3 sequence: CASSLKYGGETQYF. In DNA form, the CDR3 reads TGTGCCAGCAGCTTGAAATATGGGGGGGAGACCCAGTACTTC. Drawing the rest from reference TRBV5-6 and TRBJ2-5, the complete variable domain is DAGVTQSPTHLIKTRGQQVTLRCSPKSGHDTVSWYQQALGQGPQFIFQYYEEEERQRGNFPDRFSGHQFPNYSSELNVNALLLGDSALYLCASSLKYGGETQYFGPGTRLLVL.